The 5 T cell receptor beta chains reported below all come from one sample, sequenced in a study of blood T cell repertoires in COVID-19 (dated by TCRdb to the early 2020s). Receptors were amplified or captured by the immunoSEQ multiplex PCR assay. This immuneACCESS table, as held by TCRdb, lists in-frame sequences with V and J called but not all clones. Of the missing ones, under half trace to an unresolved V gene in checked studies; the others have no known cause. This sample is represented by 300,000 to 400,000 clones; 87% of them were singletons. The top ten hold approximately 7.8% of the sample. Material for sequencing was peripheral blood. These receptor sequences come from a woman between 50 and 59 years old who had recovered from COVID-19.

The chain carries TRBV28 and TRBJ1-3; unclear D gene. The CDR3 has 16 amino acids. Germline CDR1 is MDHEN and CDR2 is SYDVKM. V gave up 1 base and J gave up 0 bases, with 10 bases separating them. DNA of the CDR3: TGTGCCAGCAGTTTATTCCCCGCCGGCTCTGGAAACACCATATATTTT. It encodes CASSLFPAGSGNTIYF.

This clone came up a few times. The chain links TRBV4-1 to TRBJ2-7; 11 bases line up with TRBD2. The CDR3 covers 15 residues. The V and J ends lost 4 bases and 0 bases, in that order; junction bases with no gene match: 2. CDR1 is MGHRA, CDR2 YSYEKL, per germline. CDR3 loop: CASSLTSGSSYEQYF. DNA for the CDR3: TGCGCCAGCAGCCTCACTAGCGGGAGCTCCTACGAGCAGTACTTC.

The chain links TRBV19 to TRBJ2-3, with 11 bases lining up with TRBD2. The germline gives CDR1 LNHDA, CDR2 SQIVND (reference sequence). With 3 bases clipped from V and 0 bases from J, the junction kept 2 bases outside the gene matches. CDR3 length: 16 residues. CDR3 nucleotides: TGTGCCAGTAGTATGGGACTAGCGGCTAGCACAGATACGCAGTATTTT. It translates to CASSMGLAASTDTQYF.

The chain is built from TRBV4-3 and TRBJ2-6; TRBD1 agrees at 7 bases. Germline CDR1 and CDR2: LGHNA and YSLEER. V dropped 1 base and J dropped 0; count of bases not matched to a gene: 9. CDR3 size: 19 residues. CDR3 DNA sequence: TGCGCCAGCAGCCAAGTTCCTACAGGGGCTTCCTCTGGGGCCAACGTCCTGACTTTC. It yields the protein CASSQVPTGASSGANVLTF.

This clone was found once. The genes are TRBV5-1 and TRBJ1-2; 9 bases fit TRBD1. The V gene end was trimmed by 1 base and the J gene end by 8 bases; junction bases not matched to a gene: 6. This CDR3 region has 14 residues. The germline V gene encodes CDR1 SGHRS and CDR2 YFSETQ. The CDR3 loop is CASSLSGTGSGYTF. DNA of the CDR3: TGCGCCAGCAGCTTGTCCGGGACAGGGAGCGGCTACACCTTC.